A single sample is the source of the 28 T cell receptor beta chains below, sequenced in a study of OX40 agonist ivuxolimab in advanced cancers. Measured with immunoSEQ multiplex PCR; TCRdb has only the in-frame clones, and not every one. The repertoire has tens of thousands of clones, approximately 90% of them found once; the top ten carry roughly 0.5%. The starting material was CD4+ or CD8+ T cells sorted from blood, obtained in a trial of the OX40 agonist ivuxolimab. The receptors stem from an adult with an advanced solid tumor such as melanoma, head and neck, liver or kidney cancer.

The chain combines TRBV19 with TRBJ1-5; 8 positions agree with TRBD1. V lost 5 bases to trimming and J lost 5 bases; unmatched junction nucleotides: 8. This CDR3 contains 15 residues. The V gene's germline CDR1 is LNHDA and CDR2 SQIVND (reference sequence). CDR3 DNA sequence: TGTGCCAGTAGTGGGACAGGTAAGGGAGATCAGCCCCAGCATTTT. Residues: CASSGTGKGDQPQHF. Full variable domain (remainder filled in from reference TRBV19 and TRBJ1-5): DGGITQSPKYLFRKEGQNVTLSCEQNLNHDAMYWYRQDPGQGLRLIYYSQIVNDFQKGDIAEGYSVSREKKESFPLTVTSAQKNPTAFYLCASSGTGKGDQPQHFGDGTRLSIL.

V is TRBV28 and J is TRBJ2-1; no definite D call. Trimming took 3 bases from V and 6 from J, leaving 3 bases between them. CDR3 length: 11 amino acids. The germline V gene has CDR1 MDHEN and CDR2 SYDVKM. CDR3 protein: CASSLGNEQFF. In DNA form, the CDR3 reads TGTGCCAGCAGTTTGGGCAATGAGCAGTTCTTC.

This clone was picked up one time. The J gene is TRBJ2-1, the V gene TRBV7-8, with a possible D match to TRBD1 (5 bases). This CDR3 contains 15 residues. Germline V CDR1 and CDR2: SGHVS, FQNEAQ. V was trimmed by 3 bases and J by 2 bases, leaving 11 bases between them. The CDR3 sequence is CASSLGRLTYNEQFF. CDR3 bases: TGTGCCAGCAGCTTGGGGCGCTTAACCTACAATGAGCAGTTCTTC.

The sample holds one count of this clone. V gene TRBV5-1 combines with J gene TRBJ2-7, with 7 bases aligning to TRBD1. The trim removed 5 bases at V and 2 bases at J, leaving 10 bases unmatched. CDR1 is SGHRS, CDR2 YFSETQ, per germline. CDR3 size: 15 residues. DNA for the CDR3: TGCGCCAGCAGTAGTTCAGGGACAGTGCCCTACGAGCAGTACTTC. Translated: CASSSSGTVPYEQYF. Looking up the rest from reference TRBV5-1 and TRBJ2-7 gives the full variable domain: KAGVTQTPRYLIKTRGQQVTLSCSPISGHRSVSWYQQTPGQGLQFLFEYFSETQRNKGNFPGRFSGRQFSNSRSEMNVSTLELGDSALYLCASSSSGTVPYEQYFGPGTRLTVT.

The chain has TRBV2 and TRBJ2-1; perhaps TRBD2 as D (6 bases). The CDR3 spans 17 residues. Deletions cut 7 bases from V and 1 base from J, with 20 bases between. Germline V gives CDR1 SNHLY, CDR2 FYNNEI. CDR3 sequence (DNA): TGTGCCAGCAAGAGAAATCCCGGGAGTAGTTCCTACAATGAGCAGTTCTTC. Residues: CASKRNPGSSSYNEQFF.

CDR3 residues: CASSPGTSGSTDTQYF. In DNA, the CDR3 is TGTGCCAGCAGCCCAGGGACTAGCGGGAGCACAGATACGCAGTATTTT. The chain carries TRBV4-2 and TRBJ2-3; 12 nucleotides align to TRBD2. CDR1 LGHNA and CDR2 YNFKEQ come from the germline V gene. V trimming: 4 bases; J trimming: 0 bases; junction bases outside the gene matches: 2. The CDR3 totals 16 residues.

The CDR3: CASSEGFGQFF. CDR3 in DNA: TGTGCCAGCAGTGAAGGGTTCGGGCAGTTCTTC. The chain carries TRBV2 and TRBJ2-1; D unclear. V was trimmed by 1 base and J by 12 bases, leaving 7 bases between them. The CDR3 contains 11 residues. Germline V gene data show CDR1 as SNHLY and CDR2 as FYNNEI.

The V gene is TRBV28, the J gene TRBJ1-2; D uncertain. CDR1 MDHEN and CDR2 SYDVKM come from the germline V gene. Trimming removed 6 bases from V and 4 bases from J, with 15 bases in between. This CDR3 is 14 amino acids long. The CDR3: CASSLGWLVYGYTF. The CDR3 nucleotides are TGTGCCAGCAGCCTGGGGTGGCTGGTCTATGGCTACACCTTC.

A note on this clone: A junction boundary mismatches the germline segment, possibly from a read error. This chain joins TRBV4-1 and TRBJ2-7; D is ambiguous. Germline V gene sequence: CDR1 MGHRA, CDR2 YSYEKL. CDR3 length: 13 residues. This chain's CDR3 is CASSQGDWYAQYF. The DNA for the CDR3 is TGCGCCAGCAGCCAAGGAGACTGGTACGCGCAGTACTTC.

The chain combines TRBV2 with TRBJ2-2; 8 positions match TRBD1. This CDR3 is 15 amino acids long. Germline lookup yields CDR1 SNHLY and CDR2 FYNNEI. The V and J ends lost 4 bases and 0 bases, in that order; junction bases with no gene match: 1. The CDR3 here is CASSVTGANTGELFF. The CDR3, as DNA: TGTGCCAGCAGTGTGACAGGGGCGAACACCGGGGAGCTGTTTTTT.

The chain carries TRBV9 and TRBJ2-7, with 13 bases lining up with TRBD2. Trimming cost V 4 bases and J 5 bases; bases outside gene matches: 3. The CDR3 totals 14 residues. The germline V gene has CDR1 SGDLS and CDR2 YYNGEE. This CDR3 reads CASSRGLAGNEQYF. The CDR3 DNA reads TGTGCCAGCAGCCGGGGACTAGCGGGAAACGAGCAGTACTTC. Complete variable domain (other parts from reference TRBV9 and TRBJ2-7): DSGVTQTPKHLITATGQRVTLRCSPRSGDLSVYWYQQSLDQGLQFLIQYYNGEERAKGNILERFSAQQFPDLHSELNLSSLELGDSALYFCASSRGLAGNEQYFGPGTRLTVT.

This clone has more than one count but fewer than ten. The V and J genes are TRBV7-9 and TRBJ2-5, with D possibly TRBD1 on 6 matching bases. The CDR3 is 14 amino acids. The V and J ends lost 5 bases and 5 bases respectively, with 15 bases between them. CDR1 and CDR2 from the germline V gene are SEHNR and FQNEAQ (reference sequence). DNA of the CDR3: TGTGCCAGCAGCATCGTAACAGGGAGTGAGACCCAGTACTTC. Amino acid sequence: CASSIVTGSETQYF.

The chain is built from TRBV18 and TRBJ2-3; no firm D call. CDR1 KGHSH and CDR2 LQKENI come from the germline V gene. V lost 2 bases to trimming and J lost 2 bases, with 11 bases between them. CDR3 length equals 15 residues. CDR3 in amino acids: CASSPEADSTDTQYF. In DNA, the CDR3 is TGTGCCAGCTCACCAGAGGCCGATTCCACAGATACGCAGTATTTT.

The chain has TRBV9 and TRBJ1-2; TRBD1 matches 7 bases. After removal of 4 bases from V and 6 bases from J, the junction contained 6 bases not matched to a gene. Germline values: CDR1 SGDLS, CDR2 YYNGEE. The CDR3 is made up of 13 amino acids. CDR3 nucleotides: TGTGCCAGCAGCCGACAGGGATCGGATGGCTACACCTTC. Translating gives CASSRQGSDGYTF.

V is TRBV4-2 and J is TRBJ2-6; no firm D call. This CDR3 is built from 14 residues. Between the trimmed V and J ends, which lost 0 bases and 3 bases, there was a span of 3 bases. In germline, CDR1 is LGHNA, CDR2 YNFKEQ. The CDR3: CASSQESGANVLTF. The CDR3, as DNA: TGTGCCAGCAGCCAAGAGAGTGGGGCCAACGTCCTGACTTTC.

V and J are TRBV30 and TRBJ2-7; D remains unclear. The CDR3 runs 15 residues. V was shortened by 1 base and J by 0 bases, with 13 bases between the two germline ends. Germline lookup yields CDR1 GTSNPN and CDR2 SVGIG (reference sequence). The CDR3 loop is CAWSAETIPSYEQYF. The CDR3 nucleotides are TGTGCCTGGAGTGCCGAGACAATTCCCTCCTACGAGCAGTACTTC.

The CDR3: CASSYFQQAEKLFF. DNA of the CDR3: TGTGCCAGCAGTTATTTTCAGCAGGCGGAAAAACTGTTTTTT. The chain couples TRBV6-5 to TRBJ1-4, with D hard to call. Per germline, CDR1 MNHEY and CDR2 SVGAGI. This CDR3 has 14 amino acids. Trimming removed 3 bases at V and 8 bases at J, with 13 bases between.

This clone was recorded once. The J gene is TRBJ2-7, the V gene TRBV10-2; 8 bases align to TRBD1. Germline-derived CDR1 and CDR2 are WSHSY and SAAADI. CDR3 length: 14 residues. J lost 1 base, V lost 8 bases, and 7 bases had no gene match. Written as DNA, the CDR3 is TGCGCCAGCCGTCCCACAGGGGGATCCTACGAGCAGTACTTC. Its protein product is CASRPTGGSYEQYF.

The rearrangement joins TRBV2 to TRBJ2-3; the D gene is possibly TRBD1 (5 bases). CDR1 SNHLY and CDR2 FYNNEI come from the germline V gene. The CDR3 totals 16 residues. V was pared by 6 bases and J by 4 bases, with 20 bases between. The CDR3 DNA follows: TGTGCCAGCAGCGCCGAAGGGGATTTATCCCCAGATACGCAGTATTTT. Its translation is CASSAEGDLSPDTQYF.

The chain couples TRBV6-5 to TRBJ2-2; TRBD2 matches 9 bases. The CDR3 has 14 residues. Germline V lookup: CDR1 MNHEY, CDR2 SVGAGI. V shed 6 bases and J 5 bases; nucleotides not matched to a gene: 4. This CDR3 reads CASRRTSGTGELFF. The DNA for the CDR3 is TGTGCCAGCAGGCGAACTAGCGGGACCGGGGAGCTGTTTTTT.

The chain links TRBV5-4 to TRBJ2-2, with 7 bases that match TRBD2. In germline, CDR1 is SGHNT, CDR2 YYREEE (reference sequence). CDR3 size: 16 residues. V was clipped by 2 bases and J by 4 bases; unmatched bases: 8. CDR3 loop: CASSFPAGDGTGELFF. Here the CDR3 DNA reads TGTGCCAGCAGCTTCCCCGCGGGAGATGGCACCGGGGAGCTGTTTTTT. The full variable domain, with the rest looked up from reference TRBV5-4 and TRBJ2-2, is ETGVTQSPTHLIKTRGQQVTLRCSSQSGHNTVSWYQQALGQGPQFIFQYYREEENGRGNFPPRFSGLQFPNYSSELNVNALELDDSALYLCASSFPAGDGTGELFFGEGSRLTVL.

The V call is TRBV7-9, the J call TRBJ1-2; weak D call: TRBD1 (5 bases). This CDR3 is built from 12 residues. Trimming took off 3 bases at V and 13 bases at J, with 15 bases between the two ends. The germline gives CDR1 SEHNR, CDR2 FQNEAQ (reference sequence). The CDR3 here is CASSFGASWSTF. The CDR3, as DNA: TGTGCCAGCAGCTTTGGGGCGAGTTGGTCCACCTTC.

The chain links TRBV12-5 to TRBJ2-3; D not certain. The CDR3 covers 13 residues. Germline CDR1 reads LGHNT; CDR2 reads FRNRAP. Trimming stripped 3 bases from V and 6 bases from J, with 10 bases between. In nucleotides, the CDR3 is TGTGCTAGTGGTTTAACCCTGGCGGATACGCAGTATTTT. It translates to CASGLTLADTQYF.

The CDR3 DNA reads as TGCAGCGTTGACCCGGGGGGTCTGAACACCGGGGAGCTGTTTTTT. Translation: CSVDPGGLNTGELFF. V gene TRBV29-1 combines with J gene TRBJ2-2, with 7 positions matching TRBD2. Germline-derived CDR1 and CDR2 are SQVTM and ANQGSEA. This CDR3 contains 15 residues. Losses at the gene ends were 3 bases for V and 1 base for J; bases not matched to a gene: 5.

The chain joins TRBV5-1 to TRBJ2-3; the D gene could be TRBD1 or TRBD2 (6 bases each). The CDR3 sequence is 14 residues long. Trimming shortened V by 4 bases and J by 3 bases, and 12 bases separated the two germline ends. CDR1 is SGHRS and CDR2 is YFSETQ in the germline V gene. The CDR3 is CASSRGGTTDTQYF. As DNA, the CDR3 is TGCGCCAGCAGCCGCGGAGGGACAACAGATACGCAGTATTTT.

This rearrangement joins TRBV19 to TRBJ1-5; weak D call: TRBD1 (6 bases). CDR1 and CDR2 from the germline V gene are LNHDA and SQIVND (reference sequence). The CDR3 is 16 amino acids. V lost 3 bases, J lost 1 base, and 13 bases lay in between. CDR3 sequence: CASSMQGMTSNQPQHF. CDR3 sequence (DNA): TGTGCCAGTAGTATGCAGGGGATGACAAGCAATCAGCCCCAGCATTTT.

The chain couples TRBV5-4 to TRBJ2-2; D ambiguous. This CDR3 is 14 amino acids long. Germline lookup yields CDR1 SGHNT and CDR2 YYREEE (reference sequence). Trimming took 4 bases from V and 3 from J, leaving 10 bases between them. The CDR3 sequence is CASSLDRHTGELFF. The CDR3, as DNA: TGTGCCAGCAGCCTCGACCGCCACACCGGGGAGCTGTTTTTT.

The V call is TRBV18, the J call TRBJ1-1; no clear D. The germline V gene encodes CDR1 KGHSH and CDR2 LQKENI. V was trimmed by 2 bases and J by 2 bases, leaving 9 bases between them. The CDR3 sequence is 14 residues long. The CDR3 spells CASSPLSYNTEAFF. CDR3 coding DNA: TGTGCCAGCTCACCATTGTCTTATAACACTGAAGCTTTCTTT.